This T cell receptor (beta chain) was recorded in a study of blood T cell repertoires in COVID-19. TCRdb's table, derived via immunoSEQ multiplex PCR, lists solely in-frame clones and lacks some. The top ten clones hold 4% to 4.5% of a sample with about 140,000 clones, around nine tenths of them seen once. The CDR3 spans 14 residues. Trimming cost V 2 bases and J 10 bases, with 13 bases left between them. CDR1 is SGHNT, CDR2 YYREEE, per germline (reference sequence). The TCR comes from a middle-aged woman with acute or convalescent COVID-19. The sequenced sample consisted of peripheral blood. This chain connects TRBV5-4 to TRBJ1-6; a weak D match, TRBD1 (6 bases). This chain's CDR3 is CASSFSGVGSPLHF. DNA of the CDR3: TGTGCCAGCAGCTTTTCAGGGGTTGGGTCACCCCTCCACTTT.